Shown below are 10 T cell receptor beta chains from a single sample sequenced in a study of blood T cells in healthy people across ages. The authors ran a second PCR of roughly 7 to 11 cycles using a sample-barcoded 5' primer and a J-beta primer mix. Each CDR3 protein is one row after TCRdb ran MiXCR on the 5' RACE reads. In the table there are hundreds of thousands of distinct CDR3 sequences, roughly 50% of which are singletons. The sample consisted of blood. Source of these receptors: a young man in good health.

The DNA of the CDR3 is TGCGCCAGCAGCGTCGGTGTATATGCTGAAGCTTTCTTT. Translated: CASSVGVYAEAFF. The chain is built from TRBV5-1 and TRBJ1-1; D remains unclear. Trimming left V 4 bases short and J 6 bases short, with 13 bases between. This CDR3 is 13 amino acids long. Germline values: CDR1 SGHRS, CDR2 YFSETQ.

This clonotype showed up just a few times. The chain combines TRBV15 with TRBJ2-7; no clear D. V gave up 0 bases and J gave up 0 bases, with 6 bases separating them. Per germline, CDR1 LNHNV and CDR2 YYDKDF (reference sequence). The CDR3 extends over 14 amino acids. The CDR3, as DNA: TGTGCCACCAGCAGAGATACAGTCTCCTACGAGCAGTACTTC. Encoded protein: CATSRDTVSYEQYF.

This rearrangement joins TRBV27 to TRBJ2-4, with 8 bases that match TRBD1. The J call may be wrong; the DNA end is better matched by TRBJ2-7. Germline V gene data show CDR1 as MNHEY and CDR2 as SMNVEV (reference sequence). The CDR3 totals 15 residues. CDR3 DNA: TGTGCCAGCAGTCCTCGGACAGGGATGGGCTACGAGCAGTACTTC. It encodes CASSPRTGMGYEQYF.

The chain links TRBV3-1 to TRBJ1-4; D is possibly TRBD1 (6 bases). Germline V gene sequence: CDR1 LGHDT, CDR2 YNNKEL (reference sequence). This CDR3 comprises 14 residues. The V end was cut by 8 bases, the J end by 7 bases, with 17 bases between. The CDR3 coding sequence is TGTGCCAGCGCCCAAGGGGGGGGGTTTGAAAAACTGTTTTTT. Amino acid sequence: CASAQGGGFEKLFF.

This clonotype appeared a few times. The CDR3 region is CASRPDSRQGSYNEQFF. Here the CDR3 DNA reads TGCGCCAGCAGACCAGACAGTCGCCAAGGATCCTACAATGAGCAGTTCTTC. V gene TRBV5-1 combines with J gene TRBJ2-1; D possibly corresponds to TRBD1 (5 bases). CDR1 is SGHRS, CDR2 YFSETQ, per germline. This CDR3 comprises 17 residues. V was trimmed by 5 bases and J by 1 base, leaving 19 bases between them.

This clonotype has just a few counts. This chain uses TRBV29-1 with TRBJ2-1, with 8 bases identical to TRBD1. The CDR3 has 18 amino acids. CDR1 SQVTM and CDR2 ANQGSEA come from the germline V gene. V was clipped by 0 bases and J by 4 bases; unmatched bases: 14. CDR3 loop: CSVEDLRRGTGYYNEQFF. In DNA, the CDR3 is TGCAGCGTTGAAGATCTGCGCCGCGGGACAGGTTATTACAATGAGCAGTTCTTC.

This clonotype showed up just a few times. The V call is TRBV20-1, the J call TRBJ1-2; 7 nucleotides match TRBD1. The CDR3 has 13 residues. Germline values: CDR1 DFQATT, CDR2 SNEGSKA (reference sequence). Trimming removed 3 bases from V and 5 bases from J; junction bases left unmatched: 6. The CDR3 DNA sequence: TGCAGTGCTAGGCCGGACAGGACTTATGGCTACACCTTC. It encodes CSARPDRTYGYTF.

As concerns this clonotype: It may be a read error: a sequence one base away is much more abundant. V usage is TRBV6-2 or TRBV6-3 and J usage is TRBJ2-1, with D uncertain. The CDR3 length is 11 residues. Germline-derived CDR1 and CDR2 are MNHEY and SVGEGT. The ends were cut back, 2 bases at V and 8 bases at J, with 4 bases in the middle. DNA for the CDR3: TGTGCCAGCAGTTACCCCCATGAGCAGTTCTTC. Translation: CASSYPHEQFF.

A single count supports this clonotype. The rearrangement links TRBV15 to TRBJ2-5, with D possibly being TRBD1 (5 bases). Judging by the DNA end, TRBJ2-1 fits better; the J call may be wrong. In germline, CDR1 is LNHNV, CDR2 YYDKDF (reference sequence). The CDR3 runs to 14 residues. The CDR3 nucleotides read TGTGCCACCAGCAGAAAACAGGTCGAGGAGACCCAGTTCTTC. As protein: CATSRKQVEETQFF.

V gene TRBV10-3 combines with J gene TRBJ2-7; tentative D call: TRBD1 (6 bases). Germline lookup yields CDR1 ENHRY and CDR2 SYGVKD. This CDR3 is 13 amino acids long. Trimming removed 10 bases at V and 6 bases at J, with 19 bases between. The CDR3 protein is CATSTGYSSEQYF. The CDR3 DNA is TGTGCCACTTCTACAGGGTATTCCAGCGAGCAGTACTTC.